This record covers a single T cell receptor (beta chain). This sample stems from a study of blood T cell repertoires in COVID-19. The CDR3 is made up of 13 amino acids. V lost 3 bases to trimming and J lost 7 bases, with 10 bases between them. The V gene's germline CDR1 is SGHKS and CDR2 YYEKEE (reference sequence). Assay: immunoSEQ multiplex PCR; the TCRdb copy retains only in-frame clones and omits some. The data show over 60,000 clones, with about nine tenths seen just once and about 5.4% held by the top ten. The J gene is TRBJ2-2, the V gene TRBV5-5; D might be TRBD2 (6 bases). The sample taken for sequencing was peripheral blood. This receptor was obtained from a human donor in a cohort sampled during active COVID-19. In DNA, the CDR3 is TGTGCCAGCAGCTGGTCCGGGAGCGGGGAGCTGTTTTTT. This gives the protein CASSWSGSGELFF. The full variable domain, completed using reference TRBV5-5 and TRBJ2-2, is DAGVTQSPTHLIKTRGQQVTLRCSPISGHKSVSWYQQVLGQGPQFIFQYYEKEERGRGNFPDRFSARQFPNYSSELNVNALLLGDSALYLCASSWSGSGELFFGEGSRLTVL.